This T cell receptor (beta chain) was retrieved from a study of shared clonotypes between healthy human individuals (TCRdb year 2020). Background on the whole study: Three men and a couple of women, aged 18 to 49 years, made up the cohort. To increase sequencing depth and limit assay-specific biases, TCR repertoire library preparation and sequencing were carried out by different laboratories using diverse techniques. Per donor, three plates each were used for CD4 naive and CD4 memory, two for CD8 naive, and one for CD8 memory. Leukapheresis yielded between about 0.85 and 10 billion PBMCs per donor. Blood TCR repertoires of roughly five healthy adults were deeply sequenced to estimate repertoire size and the extent of clonotype sharing between individuals. On the study overall, not on this receptor specifically: Sampling was limited to blood, and TCR repertoires in tissue likely differ from TCR repertoires in blood. Higher generation probabilities were observed for clonotypes shared by all four sorted-subset donors than for non-shared clonotypes. Larger estimated clonotype richness was generally found for naive subsets than for memory subsets. About 5% of naive CD4, 3.5% of naive CD8, 2.3% of memory CD4, and less than 0.45% of memory CD8 clonotypes were shared across a handful of donors. Pairwise subsampling indicated that sequencing depth was expected to affect the degree of clonotype sharing among donors. Rarefaction of sorted-subset datasets indicated incomplete sequencing despite the large sequencing depth. Because the study included only a small number of donors, the genetic and exposure-history diversity represented was limited.

The donors were healthy, HIV-negative adults with no recently reported acute infections or vaccinations. Every donor was a Caucasian adult residing in Nashville, Tennessee, USA. Magnetic negative selection was used to enrich CD4+ T cells, after which naive cells were positively selected on CD45RA and the negative fraction became the memory subset. Blood was obtained by leukapheresis, after which PBMCs were separated by Ficoll-Histopaque density gradient centrifugation and cryopreserved in liquid nitrogen vapor phase. Analytical flow cytometry was used to check the purity and quantity of every magnetically sorted T cell population. From each sorted fraction, genomic DNA was isolated and quantified by UV absorbance on a Nanodrop 2000c. Trimming costs V 6 bases and J 4 bases, and their ends lie 17 bases apart. Measured from the cysteine to the phenylalanine, the CDR3 is 15 residues long. Of the read, only the CDR3 DNA is kept; its 45 bases are in frame from base 1. CDR1 and CDR2 were assigned from the germline V gene as SGHVS and FNYEAQ.

In the case of this clone: Its antigen is still unknown. No qualities accompany the bases; no much larger clone lies one base away.

TCR CDR3 regions were amplified from genomic DNA by multiplex PCR using the deep immunoSEQ assay. For each cell subset, the extracted genomic DNA was distributed evenly across all wells of several immunoSEQ 96-well plates, and each plate served as one replicate. For sorted subsets, roughly 200 ng genomic DNA, equal to 30,000 or so T cell genomes, was loaded into each replicate PCR. The purified libraries were quantified using a Qubit 3.0 fluorometer, sized with a Bioanalyzer 2100, and then quantified again using the KAPA Library Quantification kit. Every immunoSEQ 96-well plate was sequenced on a dedicated single-read 150-cycle Illumina NextSeq 550 flow cell. The authors processed their data as follows. Because the immunoSEQ output included only junctional sequences and no quality scores, the filtering could not be the same as the filtering used for full-length reads. Sequences were annotated with PyIR, a Python wrapper for IgBLAST v1.9, using IMGT germline references to assign V/J genes and CDR3. Reads were filtered out if the reads had weak V/J assignments (E-value above 1e-6), no CDR3, stop codons, out-of-frame junctions, or ambiguous translated residues. V3J clonotypes were defined as sequences sharing an identical inferred V gene, J gene, and CDR3 amino acid sequence. The percentage overlap between two repertoires was calculated by dividing the number of shared unique clonotypes by the size of the smaller repertoire. RTK rarefaction, the Chao1 estimator, and Recon v2.1 estimates of unobserved clonotypes were used to assess repertoire richness. For all TCRbeta clonotypes obtained by the gDNA method from a few donors, generation probabilities were computed with OLGA. TCRdb stores this immuneACCESS table with in-frame sequences only. Part of the clones is absent; in the studies checked, under half of the shortfall reflects unresolved V genes, and no reason is known for the rest. That table gives V, J and clone size, and the DNA gave D and trimming. This sample lists approximately 2.3 million clones; 85% to 95% were detected once. In total, the top ten clones hold approximately 0.4% of the sample.

The sequence joins TRBV7-6 to TRBJ2-3, with the D segment identity uncertain. The sequence was obtained from a man aged 18-30 years in good health. Some clones in this sample may be carry-over from other donors' samples. The sequenced material came from naive CD4+ T cells from PBMCs. Reading the label with the study, this specimen's cell subset or site is: CD45RA+ positively selected. The base sequence is TGTGCCAGCAGTCCGGGCAGGAGTCCGGCAGATACGCAGTATTTT. It translates as CASSPGRSPADTQYF.